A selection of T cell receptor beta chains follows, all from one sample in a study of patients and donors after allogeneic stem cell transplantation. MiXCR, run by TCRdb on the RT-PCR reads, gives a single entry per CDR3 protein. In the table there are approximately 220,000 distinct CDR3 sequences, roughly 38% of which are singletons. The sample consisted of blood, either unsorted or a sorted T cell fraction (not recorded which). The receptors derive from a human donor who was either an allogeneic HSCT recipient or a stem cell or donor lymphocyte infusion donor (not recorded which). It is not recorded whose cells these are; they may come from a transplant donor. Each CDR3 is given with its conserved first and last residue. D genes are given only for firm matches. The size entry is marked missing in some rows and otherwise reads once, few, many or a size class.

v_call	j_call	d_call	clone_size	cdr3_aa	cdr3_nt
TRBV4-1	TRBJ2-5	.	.	CASSQGSRSETQYF	TGCGCCAGCAGCCAGGGGTCCAGATCCGAGACCCAGTACTTC
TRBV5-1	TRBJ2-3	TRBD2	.	CASSHGLAVDTQYF	TGCGCCAGCAGCCACGGACTAGCGGTAGATACGCAGTATTTT
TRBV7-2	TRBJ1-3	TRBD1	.	CASSPTGAGNTIYF	TGTGCCAGCAGTCCCACAGGGGCTGGAAACACCATATATTTT
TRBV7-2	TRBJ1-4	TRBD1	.	CASSLVGTVNEKLFF	TGTGCCAGCAGCTTAGTCGGGACAGTCAATGAAAAACTGTTTTTT
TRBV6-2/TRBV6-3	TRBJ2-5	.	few	CASSLSGAQETQYF	TGTGCCAGCAGTTTATCAGGGGCCCAAGAGACCCAGTACTTC
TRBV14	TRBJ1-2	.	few	CASSQVQLSYGYTF	TGTGCCAGCAGCCAAGTTCAGCTTTCCTATGGCTACACCTTC
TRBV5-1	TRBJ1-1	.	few	CASSLSVTVMNTEAFF	TGCGCCAGCAGCTTGTCAGTTACAGTCATGAACACTGAAGCTTTCTTT
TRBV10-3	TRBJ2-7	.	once	CAISESSRDGTYEQYF	TGTGCCATCAGTGAGTCAAGTAGGGACGGGACCTACGAGCAGTACTTC
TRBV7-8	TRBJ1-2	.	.	CASSSIPTGNYGYTF	TGTGCCAGCAGCTCTATACCTACAGGGAACTATGGCTACACCTTC
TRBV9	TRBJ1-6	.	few	CASSVAGGYNSPLHF	TGTGCCAGCAGCGTAGCAGGCGGTTATAATTCACCCCTCCACTTT
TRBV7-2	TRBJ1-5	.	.	CASSLTGPSNQPQHF	TGTGCCAGCAGCCTAACAGGACCTAGCAATCAGCCCCAGCATTTT
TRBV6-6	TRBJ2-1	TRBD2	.	CASSYIKLSGEGEQFF	TGTGCCAGCAGTTACATCAAACTTAGCGGGGAGGGAGAGCAGTTCTTC
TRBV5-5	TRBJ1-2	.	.	CASSPEVRRYGYTF	TGTGCCAGCAGCCCCGAAGTCCGGCGCTATGGCTACACCTTC
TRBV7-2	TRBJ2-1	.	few	CASSLAWGPHNEQFF	TGTGCCAGCAGCTTAGCTTGGGGGCCCCACAATGAGCAGTTCTTC
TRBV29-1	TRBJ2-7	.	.	CSVGGDSYEQYF	TGCAGCGTGGGGGGGGACAGCTACGAGCAGTACTTC
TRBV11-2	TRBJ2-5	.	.	CASSFSYQTQYF	TGTGCCAGCAGCTTCAGCTACCAGACCCAGTACTTC
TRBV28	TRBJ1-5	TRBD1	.	CASSSAGQGPLNQPQHF	TGTGCCAGCAGTTCGGCAGGACAGGGACCCTTAAATCAGCCCCAGCATTTT
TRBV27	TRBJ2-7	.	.	CASSLTDRYEQYF	TGTGCCAGCAGTTTGACAGATAGATACGAGCAGTACTTC
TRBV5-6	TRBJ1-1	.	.	CASSDRVLLNTEAFF	TGTGCCAGCAGCGATCGGGTACTCTTGAACACTGAAGCTTTCTTT
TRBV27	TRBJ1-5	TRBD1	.	CASSPGGTNQPQHF	TGTGCCAGCAGCCCAGGGGGTACGAATCAGCCCCAGCATTTT
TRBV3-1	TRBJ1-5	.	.	CASSQGAFQPQHF	TGTGCCAGCAGCCAGGGGGCCTTTCAGCCCCAGCATTTT
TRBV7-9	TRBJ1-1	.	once	CASSLESRNTEAFF	TGTGCCAGCAGCTTAGAGTCACGGAACACTGAAGCTTTCTTT
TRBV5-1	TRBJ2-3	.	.	CASSLGEAWGTDTQYF	TGCGCCAGCAGCTTGGGGGAGGCATGGGGCACAGATACGCAGTATTTT
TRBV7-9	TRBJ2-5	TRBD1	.	CASSRQGLGQETQYF	TGTGCCAGCAGCCGACAGGGTTTAGGCCAAGAGACCCAGTACTTC
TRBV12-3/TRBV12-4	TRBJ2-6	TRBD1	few	CASSPTGGVKSGANVLTF	TGTGCCAGCAGTCCGACAGGGGGCGTAAAATCTGGGGCCAACGTCCTGACTTTC
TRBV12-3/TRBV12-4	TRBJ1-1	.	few	CASSLVGPGWTEAFF	TGTGCCAGCAGTTTGGTCGGGCCAGGGTGGACTGAAGCTTTCTTT
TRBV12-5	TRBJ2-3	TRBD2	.	CASGWTSGGRDTQYF	TGTGCTAGTGGTTGGACTAGCGGGGGCCGGGATACGCAGTATTTT
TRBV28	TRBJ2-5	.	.	CASSTTAYQETQYF	TGTGCCAGCAGTACAACAGCGTACCAAGAGACCCAGTACTTC
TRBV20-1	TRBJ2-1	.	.	CSASGTPNSYNEQFF	TGCAGTGCCTCCGGGACCCCGAACTCCTACAATGAGCAGTTCTTC
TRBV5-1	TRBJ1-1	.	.	CASSFSQNTEAFF	TGCGCCAGCAGCTTCTCCCAGAACACTGAAGCTTTCTTT
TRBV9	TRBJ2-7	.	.	CASSVGGSYEQYF	TGTGCCAGCAGCGTAGGAGGGTCCTACGAGCAGTACTTC
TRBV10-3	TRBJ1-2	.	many	CAIHSEAREVLGYTF	TGTGCCATCCACAGTGAAGCAAGGGAGGTTCTTGGCTACACCTTC
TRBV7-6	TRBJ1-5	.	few	CASSLDWGQPQHF	TGTGCCAGCAGCTTAGATTGGGGTCAGCCCCAGCATTTT
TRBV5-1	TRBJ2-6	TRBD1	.	CASSPRTGTLSGANVLTF	TGCGCCAGCAGCCCCAGGACAGGGACCCTCTCTGGGGCCAACGTCCTGACTTTC
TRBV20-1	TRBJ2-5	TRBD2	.	CSADRTSGGETQYF	TGCAGTGCTGATAGGACTAGCGGGGGAGAGACCCAGTACTTC
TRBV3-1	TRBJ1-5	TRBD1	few	CASSHGQGLSNQPQHF	TGTGCCAGCAGCCATGGACAGGGATTAAGCAATCAGCCCCAGCATTTT
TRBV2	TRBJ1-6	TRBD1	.	CASSEETGNSPLHF	TGTGCCAGCAGTGAAGAGACAGGGAATTCACCCCTCCACTTT
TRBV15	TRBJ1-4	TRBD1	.	CATSHPGQDEKLFF	TGTGCCACCAGCCACCCGGGACAGGATGAAAAACTGTTTTTT
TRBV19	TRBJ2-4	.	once	CASSIAGLAKNIQYF	TGTGCCAGTAGTATAGCGGGTCTAGCCAAAAACATTCAGTACTTC
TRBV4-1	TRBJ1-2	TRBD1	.	CASSQVSGGNGYTF	TGCGCCAGCAGCCAAGTATCAGGGGGCAATGGCTACACCTTC
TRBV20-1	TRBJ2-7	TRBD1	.	CSARAETGSYEQYF	TGCAGTGCAAGGGCCGAGACAGGGTCCTACGAGCAGTACTTC
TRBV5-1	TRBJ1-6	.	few	CASSLTPRDSPLHF	TGCGCCAGCAGCTTGACACCCCGGGACTCACCCCTCCACTTT
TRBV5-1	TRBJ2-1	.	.	CASSLDNEQFF	TGTGCCAGCAGCTTAGACAATGAGCAGTTCTTC
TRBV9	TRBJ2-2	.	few	CASSVERGTGELFF	TGTGCCAGCAGCGTAGAAAGGGGGACCGGGGAGCTGTTTTTT
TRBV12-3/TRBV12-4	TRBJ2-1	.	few	CASRAGDFYNEQFF	TGTGCCAGCCGGGCTGGGGACTTTTACAATGAGCAGTTCTTC
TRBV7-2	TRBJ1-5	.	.	CASSVSSNQPQHF	TGTGCCAGCAGCGTGAGTAGCAATCAGCCCCAGCATTTT
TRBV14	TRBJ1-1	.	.	CASSQVNGWEAFF	TGTGCCAGCAGCCAAGTTAACGGGTGGGAAGCTTTCTTT
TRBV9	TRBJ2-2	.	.	CASSVLLTGELFF	TGTGCCAGCAGCGTCCTCCTAACCGGGGAGCTGTTTTTT
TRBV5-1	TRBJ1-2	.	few	CASSLGFDRYTF	TGCGCCAGCAGCTTAGGATTCGATCGCTACACCTTC
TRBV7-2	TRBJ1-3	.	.	CASSFSVGSGNTIYF	TGTGCCAGCAGCTTTTCAGTGGGCTCTGGAAACACCATATATTTT
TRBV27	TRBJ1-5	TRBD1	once	CASSRTGASSQPQHF	TGTGCCAGCAGCCGGACAGGGGCCTCCAGCCAGCCCCAGCATTTT
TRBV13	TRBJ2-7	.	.	CASSRRRHEQYF	TGTGCCAGCAGCCGCCGCCGCCACGAGCAGTACTTC
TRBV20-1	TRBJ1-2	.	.	CSARRDNYGYTF	TGCAGTGCTAGAAGGGACAACTATGGCTACACCTTC
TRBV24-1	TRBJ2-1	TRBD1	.	CATGAGGNEQFF	TGTGCCACCGGGGCAGGGGGCAATGAGCAGTTCTTC
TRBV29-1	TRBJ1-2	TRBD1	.	CSVEKDRAAGYTF	TGCAGCGTTGAAAAGGACAGGGCCGCTGGCTACACCTTC
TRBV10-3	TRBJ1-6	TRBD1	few	CAISADRANSPLHF	TGTGCCATCAGTGCGGACAGGGCTAATTCACCCCTCCACTTT
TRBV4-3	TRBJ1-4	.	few	CASSQDNHLQGGSEKLFF	TGCGCCAGCAGCCAAGATAACCATCTACAGGGAGGAAGCGAAAAACTGTTTTTT